This TCR beta chain was identified in a study of T-cell reconstitution after alpha-beta-depleted transplantation in children. The authors prepared the TCRbeta library with unique molecular identifiers. TCRdb re-analysed the PCR reads in MiXCR, keeping a single row per CDR3 protein. The repertoire includes approximately 400,000 distinct CDR3 sequences, 9.5% to 13% of them detected once, and roughly 5.1% sits in the top ten. The CDR3 runs 12 residues. Germline CDR1 reads GTSNPN; CDR2 reads SVGIG (reference sequence). Trimming stripped 6 bases from V and 8 bases from J, with 14 bases between. Sequenced material: PBMCs from the stem cell graft donor, taken from the stem cell graft. The chain recombines TRBV30 with TRBJ2-1; D unresolved. The clonotype originates from a human donor who donated a stem cell graft to a child with acute myeloid leukemia. The CDR3 DNA sequence: TGTGCCTGTCTTTCTTTCGGATATGAGCAGTTCTTC. It specifies CACLSFGYEQFF.